The entry that follows covers one T cell receptor (beta chain) sequence. This entry comes from a study of blood T cell repertoires in COVID-19. Across the whole study: Samples came from the United States, Italy and Spain, spanning acute and convalescent COVID-19. PBMCs, B-cell-depleted T cells, or T cells provided the cDNA or gDNA that made up the material.

From germline, CDR1 is LGHDT and CDR2 YNNKEL (reference sequence). The CDR3 is 15 residues long. Between the trimmed V and J ends, which lost 4 bases and 0 bases, there was a span of 12 bases. Patients of the Seattle cohort, enrolled during active infection, were followed longitudinally. Per the original data handling: Researchers report that nucleated cell counts were estimated from reference gene primer amplification. Some clones are missing from TCRdb's copy, which holds only in-frame ones; the method was immunoSEQ multiplex PCR. The DNA gave D and trimming, while V, J and clone size come from that table. This repertoire shows about 96,000 clones, approximately 90% found once; its top ten account for roughly 4.2%.

Source material: peripheral blood. This clonotype was obtained from a human donor with COVID-19, enrolled during active disease. The donor label of this sample is uncertain. The chain recombines TRBV3-1 (or the pseudogene TRBV3-2) with TRBJ2-5; perhaps TRBD1 as D (5 bases). For the CDR3, the DNA is TGTGCCAGCAGCCGCCAAGGGGCGTACCAAGAGACCCAGTACTTC. This translates into CASSRQGAYQETQYF.